The sequence of this T cell receptor beta chain was determined in a study of shared clonotypes between healthy human individuals. Study findings and constraints: It was only blood that was sampled, and tissue repertoires likely differ.

With respect to this clone: The antigen is undetermined.

Naive-designated CD8 cells lacked CD45RO, were positively enriched for CCR7, and omitted terminally differentiated effector memory CD45RA+ cells. Profiled with immunoSEQ multiplex PCR; TCRdb holds only in-frame clones, not every one. In the table there are more than 600,000 clones, 92% of which are singletons. The CDR3 runs 15 residues. Germline-derived CDR1 and CDR2 are SGHTA and FQGNSA. Unmatched junction bases numbered 8, after V lost 5 bases and J lost 4 bases. The receptor comes from a young man in good health. The V call is TRBV7-2, the J call TRBJ1-1; 9 positions agree with TRBD1. The sample consisted of naive CD8+ T cells sorted from blood. CDR3 loop: CASSVPTTGGTEAFF. CDR3 bases: TGTGCCAGCAGCGTCCCTACGACAGGGGGCACTGAAGCTTTCTTT.